This TCR beta chain emerged from a study of early T cells in non-severe SARS-CoV-2 infection. The germline V gene has CDR1 MNHEY and CDR2 SMNVEV (reference sequence). CDR3 length: 14 amino acids. Germline trimming cut 9 bases from V and 1 base from J; bases unmatched to any gene: 5. Remarks on this clonotype: The antigen is not known.

Study-wide points: Private and CD4 specificities were missed by VDJdb matching, skewed to anti-spike CD8.

The TCR library protocol was used to attach unique molecular identifiers. These identifiers were attached to individual cDNA molecules. TCRdb recomputed calls from the 5' RACE reads with MiXCR, one row per CDR3 protein. The sample consists of about 77,000 distinct CDR3 sequences, more than 7.5% of them appearing once. The receptor comes from an adult who was a healthcare worker with PCR-confirmed SARS-CoV-2 infection or an uninfected control (not recorded which). The sequenced material came from whole blood. This chain joins TRBV27 and TRBJ2-1; 8 nucleotides agree with TRBD2. CDR3 region: CASYSGDSYNEQFF. The DNA for the CDR3 is TGTGCCAGTTATAGCGGGGATTCCTACAATGAGCAGTTCTTC.